This entry lists 8 T cell receptor beta chains sequenced from one sample in a study of beta chain features in type 1 diabetes. Sequenced material consisted of expressed TCRB transcripts (all of the isolated RNA was reverse transcribed). The data were produced by immunoSEQ multiplex PCR, yet TCRdb's version contains in-frame clones alone and is incomplete. The sample carries about 350,000 clones, around 19% recorded once. Material for sequencing was naive CD4+ T cells from blood. These receptors were taken from a young woman in good health.

The V gene is TRBV6-1, the J gene TRBJ1-2, with D perhaps matching TRBD1 (6 bases). CDR3 length: 15 residues. Germline lookup yields CDR1 MNHNS and CDR2 SASEGT. The V and J ends lost 10 bases and 5 bases respectively, with 23 bases between them. CDR3 nucleotide sequence: TGTGCCACCAAACCGAGCCCGACAGGACTTTATGGCTACACCTTC. Protein product: CATKPSPTGLYGYTF.

A few counts support this clone. The chain joins TRBV5-1 to TRBJ2-1, with TRBD2 matching over 10 bases. Germline V gene sequence: CDR1 SGHRS, CDR2 YFSETQ. The CDR3 has 14 amino acids. Trimming cost V 0 bases and J 12 bases; bases outside gene matches: 6. DNA of the CDR3: TGCGCCAGCAGCTTGGCCGTAGCGGGGGGCGTGCAGTTCTTC. Translating gives CASSLAVAGGVQFF. The full variable domain, with the rest looked up from reference TRBV5-1 and TRBJ2-1, is KAGVTQTPRYLIKTRGQQVTLSCSPISGHRSVSWYQQTPGQGLQFLFEYFSETQRNKGNFPGRFSGRQFSNSRSEMNVSTLELGDSALYLCASSLAVAGGVQFFGPGTRLTVL.

The table lists this clone with a few counts. The V call is TRBV4-3, the J call TRBJ2-2, with 16 bases fitting TRBD2. Germline CDR1 reads LGHNA; CDR2 reads YSLEER. V lost 0 bases, J lost 4 bases, and 11 bases stayed unmatched. CDR3 length: 21 residues. The CDR3, as DNA: TGCGCCAGCAGCCAAGATCTAGGGGGACTAGCGGGGGGGCCGGGCACCGGGGAGCTGTTTTTT. This gives the protein CASSQDLGGLAGGPGTGELFF.

This rearrangement joins TRBV4-1 to TRBJ1-2; the D gene is possibly TRBD1 (6 bases). Germline CDR1 and CDR2: MGHRA and YSYEKL. The CDR3 is made up of 15 amino acids. Trimming removed 5 bases at V and 4 bases at J, with 17 bases between. The CDR3 nucleotides read TGCGCCAGCAGCTTCCCCGGACAGCAACTCTATGGCTACACCTTC. Translating it yields CASSFPGQQLYGYTF.

In nucleotides, the CDR3 is TGTGCCATCAGTGGCGGGATGATCTACGAGCAGTACTTC. This translates into CAISGGMIYEQYF. The chain employs TRBV10-3 and TRBJ2-7; perhaps TRBD2 as D (6 bases). Trimming removed 4 bases from V and 3 bases from J, with 10 bases in between. In germline, CDR1 is ENHRY, CDR2 SYGVKD. The CDR3 sequence is 13 residues long.

This chain joins TRBV5-4 and TRBJ2-5; no firm D call. Germline V gene data show CDR1 as SGHNT and CDR2 as YYREEE (reference sequence). Trimming removed 4 bases at V and 2 bases at J, with 9 bases between. CDR3 length equals 13 residues. CDR3 protein: CASSPDIQETQYF. The CDR3 DNA sequence: TGTGCCAGCAGCCCTGACATACAAGAGACCCAGTACTTC.

The chain has TRBV30 and TRBJ2-7; TRBD2 matches 11 bases. Per germline, CDR1 GTSNPN and CDR2 SVGIG (reference sequence). CDR3 length: 14 residues. The junction had 6 bases not matched to a gene; V was cut back by 3 bases and J by 5 bases. The CDR3 loop is CAWRVAGGPHEQYF. CDR3 nucleotide sequence: TGTGCCTGGAGGGTAGCGGGAGGGCCCCACGAGCAGTACTTC.

The J gene is TRBJ2-7, the V gene TRBV6-5; D ambiguous. The germline CDR1 and CDR2 sequences are MNHEY and SVGAGI. The CDR3 is 11 amino acids. The V end was cut by 6 bases, the J end by 5 bases, with 8 bases between. CDR3 in amino acids: CASRSRNEQYF. The CDR3 region has the DNA TGTGCCAGCAGATCTAGGAACGAGCAGTACTTC.